What follows are 29 T cell receptor beta chains derived from one specimen sequenced in a study of T cell changes during pregnancy in multiple sclerosis. The table came from immunoSEQ multiplex PCR; TCRdb's copy has only in-frame clones and leaves some out. The sample has tens of thousands of clones; roughly 90% are singletons. Sequencing used peripheral blood, obtained after pregnancy. The receptors were sampled from a female donor in good health, enrolled as a control in a pregnancy study.

The rearrangement uses TRBV25-1 and TRBJ2-3; TRBD2 matches 9 bases. CDR3 length: 15 residues. Germline V gives CDR1 MGHDK, CDR2 SYGVNS. Trimming took 2 bases from V and 4 from J; bases not matched to a gene: 4. The CDR3 is CASSESGGKPDTQYF. The CDR3 DNA sequence: TGTGCCAGCAGTGAAAGCGGGGGGAAGCCAGATACGCAGTATTTT.

The rearrangement joins TRBV7-8 to TRBJ2-1; possibly TRBD1 for D (6 bases). Germline loops: CDR1 SGHVS, CDR2 FQNEAQ. The CDR3 runs 16 residues. Trimming left V 0 bases short and J 2 bases short, with 11 bases between. The CDR3 region has the DNA TGTGCCAGCAGCTTAGCGGGGGCGTCTACCTACAATGAGCAGTTCTTC. This codes for CASSLAGASTYNEQFF.

The rearrangement uses TRBV30 and TRBJ2-1, with 8 bases fitting TRBD2. Per germline, CDR1 GTSNPN and CDR2 SVGIG (reference sequence). With V trimmed by 6 bases and J by 8 bases, 9 bases remained unmatched. The CDR3 totals 13 residues. As DNA, the CDR3 is TGTGCCTGCCGGGAGGGCCGGGTGGATGAGCAGTTCTTC. The encoded protein is CACREGRVDEQFF.

The V call is TRBV6-6, the J call TRBJ2-5, with 13 bases lining up with TRBD2. Germline loops: CDR1 MNHNY, CDR2 SVGAGI (reference sequence). The V gene end was trimmed by 6 bases and the J gene end by 5 bases; junction bases not matched to a gene: 3. CDR3 length: 14 amino acids. This CDR3 is CASSWTSGSETQYF. Here the CDR3 DNA reads TGTGCCAGCAGCTGGACTAGCGGGAGTGAGACCCAGTACTTC.

CDR3 bases: TGTGCCAGCAGTTTTGAGTCCTCCCGAGGAGATACGCAGTATTTT. Protein product: CASSFESSRGDTQYF. This sequence joins TRBV27 and TRBJ2-3; D is undetermined. V lost 3 bases and J 5 bases, leaving 15 bases between the germline ends. This CDR3 has 15 residues. Per germline, CDR1 MNHEY and CDR2 SMNVEV (reference sequence).

This chain connects TRBV27 to TRBJ1-6, with 8 bases lining up with TRBD1. Germline assignment: CDR1 MNHEY and CDR2 SMNVEV (reference sequence). This CDR3 is 16 amino acids long. Trimming took 1 base from V and 7 from J; bases not matched to a gene: 6. The CDR3 reads CASSLFSRDRNSPLHF. The CDR3 bases are TGTGCCAGCAGTTTATTTTCTAGGGACAGGAATTCACCCCTCCACTTT.

This clone was seen just once. The genes are TRBV7-9 and TRBJ2-7, with unresolved D. Germline lookup yields CDR1 SEHNR and CDR2 FQNEAQ (reference sequence). This CDR3 has 12 residues. V was shortened by 5 bases and J by 0 bases, with 5 bases between the two germline ends. The CDR3 here is CASSPVSYEQYF. CDR3 sequence (DNA): TGTGCCAGCAGCCCGGTCTCCTACGAGCAGTACTTC. Complete variable domain (other parts from reference TRBV7-9 and TRBJ2-7): DTGVSQNPRHKITKRGQNVTFRCDPISEHNRLYWYRQTLGQGPEFLTYFQNEAQLEKSRLLSDRFSAERPKGSFSTLEIQRTEQGDSAMYLCASSPVSYEQYFGPGTRLTVT.

This rearrangement joins TRBV6-5 to TRBJ1-2, with a weak D call TRBD1 (5 bases). Trimming took 6 bases from V and 0 from J, leaving 11 bases between them. Germline V CDR1 and CDR2: MNHEY, SVGAGI. CDR3 length: 14 amino acids. The CDR3 reads CASRAGPANYGYTF. DNA of the CDR3: TGTGCCAGCAGAGCGGGACCCGCTAACTATGGCTACACCTTC.

Written as DNA, the CDR3 is TGTGCCAGCAGACATACAGGGGGCGGGGGGGAAAAACTGTTTTTT. Its protein product is CASRHTGGGGEKLFF. The V call is TRBV6-1, the J call TRBJ1-4; TRBD1 matches 9 bases. The CDR3 sequence is 15 residues long. V lost 6 bases and J lost 8; bases outside the gene matches: 10. The germline V gene encodes CDR1 MNHNS and CDR2 SASEGT.

This CDR3 is CASSLKISVYGYTF. The CDR3 DNA sequence: TGTGCCAGCAGTTTAAAAATCTCGGTCTATGGCTACACCTTC. This chain links TRBV27 with TRBJ1-2, with no clear D. The V gene's germline CDR1 is MNHEY and CDR2 SMNVEV (reference sequence). The CDR3 spans 14 residues. V lost 2 bases, J lost 4 bases, and 11 bases lay in between.

The chain couples TRBV2 to TRBJ1-1, with unresolved D. Germline V CDR1 and CDR2: SNHLY, FYNNEI. V was trimmed by 11 bases and J by 2 bases, leaving 18 bases between them. This CDR3 spans 14 amino acids. The CDR3 loop reads CAGRTAKTNTEAFF. As DNA, the CDR3 is TGTGCCGGGAGGACCGCAAAGACCAACACTGAAGCTTTCTTT.

The CDR3 bases are TGTGCCAGCAGTCGAAACGACAGGCCCTATGGCTACACCTTC. Translating gives CASSRNDRPYGYTF. The genes are TRBV27 and TRBJ1-2; TRBD1 might be the D (6 bases). V was cut by 5 bases and J by 4 bases, with 14 bases left in between. CDR1 and CDR2 from the germline V gene are MNHEY and SMNVEV (reference sequence). The CDR3 contains 14 residues.

The V gene is TRBV20-1, the J gene TRBJ2-7, with a weak D call TRBD1 (6 bases). The CDR3 length is 11 residues. V shed 1 base and J shed 6 bases, with 7 bases lying between them. CDR1 is DFQATT and CDR2 is SNEGSKA in the germline V gene (reference sequence). The chain's CDR3 is CSARAGVEQYF. Written as DNA, the CDR3 is TGCAGTGCTAGAGCAGGGGTCGAGCAGTACTTC.

The CDR3 here is CASSAGQAVYNEQFF. The DNA for the CDR3 is TGTGCCAGCAGCGCAGGACAGGCAGTTTACAATGAGCAGTTCTTC. The chain links TRBV9 to TRBJ2-1; 7 bases agree with TRBD1. Trimming took 3 bases from V and 4 from J; bases not matched to a gene: 7. The CDR3 is 15 amino acids. Germline lookup yields CDR1 SGDLS and CDR2 YYNGEE.

The CDR3 sequence: CASSRGGAYTEAFF. In DNA, the CDR3 is TGTGCCAGCAGCCGGGGAGGGGCCTACACTGAAGCTTTCTTT. The chain has TRBV25-1 and TRBJ1-1; D is possibly TRBD1 (5 bases). The V end lost 6 bases, the J end lost 3 bases, and 14 bases lay between the germline ends. This CDR3 region has 14 residues. Germline V gene sequence: CDR1 MGHDK, CDR2 SYGVNS.

V gene TRBV11-2 combines with J gene TRBJ1-2; the D gene is possibly TRBD1 (6 bases). From germline, CDR1 is SGHAT and CDR2 FQNNGV. The length of the CDR3 is 17 residues. V lost 1 base to trimming and J lost 8 bases, with 23 bases between them. The CDR3 nucleotides are TGTGCCAGCAGCTTAGGACCCTCGGGGCAGGGGTTGCGGGGCTACACCTTC. Translation: CASSLGPSGQGLRGYTF.

This clone occurred once. The chain couples TRBV30 to TRBJ1-2, with D possibly matching TRBD1 (5 bases). V lost 2 bases and J lost 3, with 16 bases in between. Germline V CDR1 and CDR2: GTSNPN, SVGIG (reference sequence). The CDR3 spans 15 residues. Here the CDR3 reads CAWSKTSTEDYGYTF. The CDR3 bases are TGTGCCTGGAGTAAAACATCGACAGAGGACTATGGCTACACCTTC.

The chain is built from TRBV14 and TRBJ2-1; 11 positions match TRBD1. The CDR3 spans 17 residues. Germline lookup yields CDR1 SGHDN and CDR2 FVKESK. The V gene end was trimmed by 6 bases and the J gene end by 6 bases; junction bases not matched to a gene: 13. CDR3 coding DNA: TGTGCCAGCAGACTAAGGACAGGGGGCATTGTTGGCAATGAGCAGTTCTTC. It translates to CASRLRTGGIVGNEQFF.

The rearrangement uses TRBV4-1 and TRBJ2-1; 8 bases are shared with TRBD2. The V gene end was trimmed by 1 base and the J gene end by 2 bases; junction bases not matched to a gene: 4. The germline CDR1 and CDR2 sequences are MGHRA and YSYEKL. The CDR3 spans 16 residues. This chain's CDR3 is CASSQGLRGAYNEQFF. The CDR3 bases are TGCGCCAGCAGCCAAGGGTTGCGGGGGGCCTACAATGAGCAGTTCTTC.

V and J are TRBV9 and TRBJ1-1; D ambiguous. V lost 0 bases and J lost 0, with 9 bases in between. CDR3 length equals 15 residues. Germline CDR1 and CDR2: SGDLS and YYNGEE. This chain's CDR3 is CASSVDPVMNTEAFF. CDR3 DNA: TGTGCCAGCAGCGTAGACCCAGTCATGAACACTGAAGCTTTCTTT.

The rearrangement links TRBV6-1 to TRBJ1-1; D is perhaps TRBD1 (5 bases). Germline V CDR1 and CDR2: MNHNS, SASEGT. Between the trimmed V and J ends, which lost 6 bases and 5 bases, there was a span of 13 bases. The CDR3 is made up of 13 amino acids. The CDR3 loop reads CASSLTGSTEAFF. CDR3 coding DNA: TGTGCCAGCAGCCTAACAGGTTCTACTGAAGCTTTCTTT.

The chain couples TRBV11-3 to TRBJ1-5, with 9 bases fitting TRBD1. This CDR3 region has 14 residues. The trim removed 5 bases at V and 6 bases at J, leaving 5 bases unmatched. Germline V CDR1 and CDR2: SGHNT, YENEEA. The DNA for the CDR3 is TGTGCCAGCAGCCGGGACAGGGAGGGTCAGCCCCAGCATTTT. Translating it yields CASSRDREGQPQHF.

The sample holds one count of this clone. This chain joins TRBV15 and TRBJ2-5; D remains ambiguous. This CDR3 spans 12 amino acids. Germline CDR1 reads LNHNV; CDR2 reads YYDKDF (reference sequence). V dropped 0 bases and J dropped 6 bases, with 5 bases sitting between them. This CDR3 reads CATSRELKTQYF. The CDR3 bases are TGTGCCACCAGCAGAGAGTTAAAGACCCAGTACTTC. The whole variable domain, filled in from reference TRBV15 and TRBJ2-5, reads DAMVIQNPRYQVTQFGKPVTLSCSQTLNHNVMYWYQQKSSQAPKLLFHYYDKDFNNEADTPDNFQSRRPNTSFCFLDIRSPGLGDTAMYLCATSRELKTQYFGPGTRLLVL.

The chain employs TRBV4-1 and TRBJ2-1; D possibly corresponds to TRBD1 (6 bases). This CDR3 contains 17 residues. Germline CDR1 and CDR2: MGHRA and YSYEKL. Trimming shortened V by 0 bases and J by 5 bases, and 17 bases separated the two germline ends. The CDR3 here is CASSQEVAQGIDNEQFF. In DNA, the CDR3 is TGCGCCAGCAGCCAAGAGGTGGCACAGGGAATTGACAATGAGCAGTTCTTC.

The CDR3 here is CASSPDGGAFYNEQFF. The DNA for the CDR3 is TGTGCCAGCAGCCCGGACGGGGGGGCATTCTACAATGAGCAGTTCTTC. This chain links TRBV11-3 with TRBJ2-1, with TRBD2 identical over 8 bases. The CDR3 has 16 residues. The germline CDR1 and CDR2 sequences are SGHNT and YENEEA. V shed 5 bases, J shed 3 bases, and the junction held 9 bases outside the gene matches.

This clone was seen a handful of times. The chain joins TRBV5-4 to TRBJ2-5; the D is unclear. The J call may be mistaken, given a closer DNA end match to TRBJ2-7. Per germline, CDR1 SGHNT and CDR2 YYREEE (reference sequence). The CDR3 length is 17 residues. The CDR3 loop is CASSLDRVRRVGYEQYF. CDR3 in DNA: TGTGCCAGCAGCTTGGATCGGGTCCGGCGTGTTGGCTACGAGCAGTACTTC.

The chain combines TRBV30 with TRBJ1-6; D is perhaps TRBD1 (6 bases). CDR3 length equals 12 residues. V dropped 5 bases and J dropped 6 bases, with 8 bases sitting between them. Germline values: CDR1 GTSNPN, CDR2 SVGIG (reference sequence). The CDR3 loop is CAWDRINSPLHF. The CDR3 DNA reads TGTGCCTGGGACAGGATTAATTCACCCCTCCACTTT.

The chain uses TRBV7-2 and TRBJ2-5; 9 bases align to TRBD1. V lost 1 base, J lost 4 bases, and 4 bases stayed unmatched. The CDR3 length is 15 residues. CDR1 SGHTA and CDR2 FQGNSA come from the germline V gene. CDR3 loop: CASSLGTQGAETQYF. CDR3 DNA sequence: TGTGCCAGCAGCTTAGGGACACAGGGGGCAGAGACCCAGTACTTC.

The gene calls are TRBV15 and TRBJ1-2; 7 nucleotides agree with TRBD1. CDR3 length equals 12 residues. Looked up from germline, CDR1 is LNHNV and CDR2 is YYDKDF (reference sequence). The junction had 3 bases not matched to a gene; V was cut back by 0 bases and J by 11 bases. The CDR3 here is CATSREDRWYTF. CDR3 nucleotide sequence: TGTGCCACCAGCAGAGAGGACAGGTGGTACACCTTC.